This TCR beta chain was documented in a study of neurological immune-mediated disorders. This clonotype was recorded a few times. The antigen remains undetermined. Study-wide findings and caveats: Whereas HTLV-1-associated myelopathy showed the most TCR clonal expansion, multiple sclerosis showed the least, with levels below those of healthy controls.

The time point denotes: longitudinal time-point 3. The study built unsorted libraries from 2 million PBMCs kept at -80 C. Using its own MiXCR run on the 5' RACE reads, TCRdb lists one record per CDR3 protein. The sample carries around 100,000 distinct CDR3 sequences, 10% to 13% recorded once. The germline CDR1 and CDR2 sequences are SGHAT and FQDESV (reference sequence). The V end was cut by 3 bases, the J end by 7 bases, with 10 bases between. CDR3 length: 13 amino acids. The sample was PBMCs. The V gene is TRBV11-1, the J gene TRBJ2-1; D tentatively fits TRBD1 or TRBD2 (5 bases each). The sequence derives from a female donor with HTLV-1-associated myelopathy (HAM/TSP). DNA for the CDR3: TGTGCCAGCAGCTTGGGACGGGAAAATGAGCAGTTCTTC. This sequence encodes CASSLGRENEQFF.